The clone carrying this T cell receptor beta chain was found a few times. Its antigen is unknown. These data originate in a study of T cells in Graves' hyperthyroidism and ophthalmopathy. Study-wide results and limits: In the blood, most expanded thyroid clonotypes above 0.001 appeared as well.

Germline lookup yields CDR1 SGHRS and CDR2 YFSETQ. The CDR3 is made up of 18 amino acids. V was clipped by 4 bases and J by 1 base; unmatched bases: 16. The source material, RNA transcripts, was used to amplify TCR beta CDR3 regions. The HTBI primer set served for first-round RT-PCR of the TCR CDR3. TCRdb independently ran MiXCR on the multiplex PCR reads; one entry per CDR3 protein. Among approximately 870,000 distinct CDR3 sequences listed, 35% to 40% were seen once. The rearrangement links TRBV5-1 to TRBJ2-5; 7 bases are a match to TRBD2. This clonotype was sampled from a man aged 18 to 29 with Graves' hyperthyroidism. What was sequenced was blood. CDR3 residues: CASSVRPRASGAQETQYF. The CDR3 bases are TGCGCCAGCAGCGTCCGCCCCAGGGCCAGCGGGGCCCAAGAGACCCAGTACTTC.